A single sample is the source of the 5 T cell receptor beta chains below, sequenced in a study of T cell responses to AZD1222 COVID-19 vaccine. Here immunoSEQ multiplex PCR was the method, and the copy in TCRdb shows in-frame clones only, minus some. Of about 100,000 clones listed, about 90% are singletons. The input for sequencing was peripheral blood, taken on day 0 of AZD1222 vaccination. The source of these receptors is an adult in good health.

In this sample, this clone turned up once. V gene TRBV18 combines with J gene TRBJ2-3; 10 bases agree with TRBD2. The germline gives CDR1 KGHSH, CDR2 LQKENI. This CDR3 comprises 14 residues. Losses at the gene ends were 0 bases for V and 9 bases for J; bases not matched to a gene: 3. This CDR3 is CASSPPSSGRTQYF. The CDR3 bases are TGTGCCAGCTCACCACCGAGTAGCGGGAGGACGCAGTATTTT.

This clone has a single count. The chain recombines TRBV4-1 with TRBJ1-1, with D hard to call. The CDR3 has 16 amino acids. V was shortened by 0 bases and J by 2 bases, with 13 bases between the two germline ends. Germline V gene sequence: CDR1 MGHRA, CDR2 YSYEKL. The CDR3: CASSQDLGWYNTEAFF. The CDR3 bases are TGCGCCAGCAGCCAAGACCTCGGGTGGTATAACACTGAAGCTTTCTTT.

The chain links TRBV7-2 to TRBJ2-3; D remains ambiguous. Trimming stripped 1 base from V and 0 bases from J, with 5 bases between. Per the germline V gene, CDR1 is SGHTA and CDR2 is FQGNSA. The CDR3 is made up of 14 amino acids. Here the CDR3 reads CASSLVLSTDTQYF. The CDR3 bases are TGTGCCAGCAGCTTAGTACTGAGCACAGATACGCAGTATTTT.

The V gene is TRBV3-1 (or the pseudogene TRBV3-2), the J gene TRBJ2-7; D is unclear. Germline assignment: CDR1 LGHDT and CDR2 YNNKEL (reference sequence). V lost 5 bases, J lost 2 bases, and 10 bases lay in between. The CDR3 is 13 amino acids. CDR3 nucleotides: TGTGCCAGCAGCTACGGGTCAACCTACGAGCAGTACTTC. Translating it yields CASSYGSTYEQYF.

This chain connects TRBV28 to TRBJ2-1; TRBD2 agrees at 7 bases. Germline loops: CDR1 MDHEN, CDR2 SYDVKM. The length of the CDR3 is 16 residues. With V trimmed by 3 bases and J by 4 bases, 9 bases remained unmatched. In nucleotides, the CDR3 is TGTGCCAGCAGTTTTGCGTCTAGCGGCCTTTACAATGAGCAGTTCTTC. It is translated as CASSFASSGLYNEQFF.